The 21 T cell receptor beta chains reported below all come from one sample, sequenced in a study of Tregs in tolerant kidney transplant recipients. The assay was immunoSEQ multiplex PCR, and TCRdb's table has in-frame clones only and misses some. The top ten clones hold 1.5% to 2% of a sample with roughly 16,000 clones, 80% of them seen once. Source: Tregs from blood, taken before the transplant. The receptors shown here come from a human donor who received a combined kidney and bone marrow transplant.

V gene TRBV27 combines with J gene TRBJ2-3; D is perhaps TRBD2 (5 bases). This CDR3 has 16 amino acids. With 3 bases removed from V and 4 bases from J, the gap between germline ends came to 17 bases. From germline, CDR1 is MNHEY and CDR2 SMNVEV (reference sequence). The DNA for the CDR3 is TGTGCCAGCAGTTTCTCAGCTACTTCGGACTCAGATACGCAGTATTTT. Its translation is CASSFSATSDSDTQYF.

CDR3 region: CASTRGSTGELFF. The CDR3 nucleotides are TGTGCCAGCACCAGGGGTTCAACCGGGGAGCTGTTTTTT. The V gene is TRBV27, the J gene TRBJ2-2; D is perhaps TRBD1 (6 bases). Germline assignment: CDR1 MNHEY and CDR2 SMNVEV (reference sequence). The CDR3 contains 13 residues. V gave up 7 bases and J gave up 5 bases, with 11 bases separating them.

The chain combines TRBV6-6 with TRBJ2-1, with D perhaps TRBD2 (6 bases). This CDR3 has 14 residues. Germline-derived CDR1 and CDR2 are MNHNY and SVGAGI (reference sequence). With 10 bases removed from V and 6 bases from J, the gap between germline ends came to 19 bases. CDR3 amino acids: CATLSGRGGNEQFF. The DNA for the CDR3 is TGTGCCACGCTGTCCGGGAGAGGAGGCAATGAGCAGTTCTTC.

The chain carries TRBV18 and TRBJ2-7; no reliable D call. CDR1 and CDR2 (germline): KGHSH, LQKENI. This CDR3 region has 12 residues. V lost 6 bases and J lost 9, with 15 bases in between. The CDR3 nucleotides read TGTGCCAGCTCGTACGGCGACCTAGGGCAGTACTTC. This gives the protein CASSYGDLGQYF.

The genes are TRBV7-9 and TRBJ1-1; D possibly corresponds to TRBD1 (5 bases). With 4 bases removed from V and 4 bases from J, the gap between germline ends came to 13 bases. Germline V gene data show CDR1 as SEHNR and CDR2 as FQNEAQ (reference sequence). The CDR3 is made up of 14 amino acids. The chain's CDR3 is CASSSGGRVTEAFF. CDR3 nucleotides: TGTGCCAGCAGCTCAGGCGGCAGGGTCACTGAAGCTTTCTTT.

The chain combines TRBV7-9 with TRBJ2-7; 7 bases map to TRBD1. Germline V gives CDR1 SEHNR, CDR2 FQNEAQ (reference sequence). Germline trimming cut 5 bases from V and 3 bases from J; bases unmatched to any gene: 7. This CDR3 is built from 14 residues. CDR3 nucleotide sequence: TGTGCCAGCAGCCCCGCAGGGGGAGTCTACGAGCAGTACTTC. Translated, it gives CASSPAGGVYEQYF.

The DNA for the CDR3 is TGTGCCAGCAGTTACTCCAGGGGCGCTCGGATGGATACGCAGTATTTT. Translating gives CASSYSRGARMDTQYF. The chain combines TRBV6-6 with TRBJ2-3; maybe TRBD1 (6 bases). Germline CDR1 MNHNY, CDR2 SVGAGI (reference sequence). V shed 0 bases and J shed 6 bases, with 16 bases lying between them. This CDR3 is 16 amino acids long.

This rearrangement joins TRBV18 to TRBJ2-6; the D is unclear. The CDR3 sequence is 16 residues long. Deletions cut 6 bases from V and 0 bases from J, with 12 bases between. Germline assignment: CDR1 KGHSH and CDR2 LQKENI. CDR3 nucleotide sequence: TGTGCCAGCTCCCCCCTTCACAGCTCTGGGGCCAACGTCCTGACTTTC. Translated: CASSPLHSSGANVLTF.

Written as DNA, the CDR3 is TGTGCCAGCAGCTTAGAACTCTCTGGAAACACCATATATTTT. This encodes CASSLELSGNTIYF. The gene calls are TRBV7-9 and TRBJ1-3; no clear D gene. Trimming stripped 1 base from V and 0 bases from J, with 4 bases between. The CDR3 consists of 14 residues. Per germline, CDR1 SEHNR and CDR2 FQNEAQ (reference sequence).

This chain connects TRBV7-2 to TRBJ2-7, with 7 bases fitting TRBD2. The CDR3 length is 15 residues. With 5 bases clipped from V and 2 bases from J, the junction kept 9 bases outside the gene matches. CDR1 SGHTA and CDR2 FQGNSA come from the germline V gene. The CDR3 loop is CASSPQPGGAYEQYF. As DNA, the CDR3 is TGTGCCAGCAGCCCTCAGCCTGGGGGGGCCTACGAGCAGTACTTC.

The rearrangement joins TRBV18 to TRBJ2-6; TRBD1 matches at 12 bases. The CDR3 is 18 amino acids. Unmatched junction bases numbered 6, after V lost 3 bases and J lost 3 bases. Germline CDR1 is KGHSH and CDR2 is LQKENI. The CDR3 nucleotides are TGTGCCAGCTCACCGGGGGACAGGGGGCTCAGTGGGGCCAACGTCCTGACTTTC. It is translated as CASSPGDRGLSGANVLTF. The full variable domain, completed using reference TRBV18 and TRBJ2-6, is NAGVMQNPRHLVRRRGQEARLRCSPMKGHSHVYWYRQLPEEGLKFMVYLQKENIIDESGMPKERFSAEFPKEGPSILRIQQVVRGDSAAYFCASSPGDRGLSGANVLTFGAGSRLTVL.

V and J are TRBV5-1 and TRBJ1-1, with D possibly TRBD1 on 6 matching bases. With 3 bases removed from V and 1 base from J, the gap between germline ends came to 10 bases. Germline CDR1 SGHRS, CDR2 YFSETQ. This CDR3 is built from 14 residues. The CDR3 region has the DNA TGCGCCAGCAGCTACCAAGGGGGGAACACTGAAGCTTTCTTT. This encodes CASSYQGGNTEAFF.

V is TRBV18 and J is TRBJ1-2; possible D gene TRBD1, 6 bases. The germline gives CDR1 KGHSH, CDR2 LQKENI. CDR3 length: 16 amino acids. V lost 0 bases to trimming and J lost 3 bases, with 14 bases between them. The CDR3 nucleotides are TGTGCCAGCTCACCACCTGGGACACTCAACTACTATGGCTACACCTTC. This encodes CASSPPGTLNYYGYTF.

V usage is TRBV18 and J usage is TRBJ1-5; 7 bases line up with TRBD1. This CDR3 comprises 15 residues. The V and J ends lost 6 bases and 3 bases, in that order; junction bases with no gene match: 8. CDR1 is KGHSH, CDR2 LQKENI, per germline. The CDR3 sequence is CASSSRGIDNQPQHF. The CDR3 coding sequence is TGTGCCAGCTCGTCCAGGGGGATCGACAATCAGCCCCAGCATTTT. The variable domain in full, completed from reference TRBV18 and TRBJ1-5, reads NAGVMQNPRHLVRRRGQEARLRCSPMKGHSHVYWYRQLPEEGLKFMVYLQKENIIDESGMPKERFSAEFPKEGPSILRIQQVVRGDSAAYFCASSSRGIDNQPQHFGDGTRLSIL.

V and J are TRBV7-2 and TRBJ2-1; 7 bases are shared with TRBD1. Germline V gene data show CDR1 as SGHTA and CDR2 as FQGNSA. With V trimmed by 1 base and J by 3 bases, 0 bases remained unmatched. This CDR3 is built from 14 residues. In DNA, the CDR3 is TGTGCCAGCAGCTTAGGACAGGGCTACAATGAGCAGTTCTTC. Translating it yields CASSLGQGYNEQFF.

The chain joins TRBV5-4 to TRBJ2-3; D may be TRBD2 (5 bases). The germline V and J ends were trimmed by 5 bases and 0 bases, with 16 bases remaining between them. Germline-derived CDR1 and CDR2 are SGHNT and YYREEE (reference sequence). The length of the CDR3 is 16 residues. This CDR3 reads CASSSRPRGSTDTQYF. CDR3 coding DNA: TGTGCCAGCAGTTCCCGTCCCCGGGGAAGCACAGATACGCAGTATTTT. The entire variable domain, with the rest obtained from reference TRBV5-4 and TRBJ2-3, is as follows: ETGVTQSPTHLIKTRGQQVTLRCSSQSGHNTVSWYQQALGQGPQFIFQYYREEENGRGNFPPRFSGLQFPNYSSELNVNALELDDSALYLCASSSRPRGSTDTQYFGPGTRLTVL.

The genes are TRBV5-1 and TRBJ1-1, with D unresolved. V gave up 5 bases and J gave up 5 bases, with 13 bases separating them. This CDR3 comprises 13 residues. The germline gives CDR1 SGHRS, CDR2 YFSETQ. The CDR3 loop is CASSNSRLTEAFF. The CDR3 nucleotides are TGCGCCAGCAGTAACAGCAGGTTGACTGAAGCTTTCTTT.

The V gene is TRBV18, the J gene TRBJ1-1, with 7 bases lining up with TRBD1. There are 17 residues in the CDR3. Germline assignment: CDR1 KGHSH and CDR2 LQKENI. V shed 5 bases and J 0 bases; nucleotides not matched to a gene: 12. The CDR3 reads CASSLGGWVRMNTEAFF. The DNA of the CDR3 is TGTGCCAGCTCATTAGGGGGCTGGGTCAGAATGAACACTGAAGCTTTCTTT.

The gene calls are TRBV4-1 and TRBJ1-2, with no clear D. Trimming pared 0 bases from V and 8 bases from J, leaving 16 bases between. Germline CDR1 reads MGHRA; CDR2 reads YSYEKL. The CDR3 contains 15 residues. This chain's CDR3 is CASSQDPRGSIGYTF. In DNA form, the CDR3 reads TGCGCCAGCAGCCAAGACCCCCGGGGATCGATCGGCTACACCTTC.

The table lists this clone with a few counts. The chain combines TRBV5-1 with TRBJ2-7; TRBD2 is a possible D gene (7 bases). The CDR3 consists of 14 residues. Trimming pared 4 bases from V and 2 bases from J, leaving 13 bases between. CDR1 and CDR2 from the germline V gene are SGHRS and YFSETQ. CDR3: CASSEGGATYEQYF. The CDR3 coding sequence is TGCGCCAGCAGCGAGGGGGGGGCGACCTACGAGCAGTACTTC.

The rearrangement links TRBV11-3 to TRBJ2-5; 9 bases match TRBD2. Germline V gives CDR1 SGHNT, CDR2 YENEEA. The CDR3 runs to 13 residues. The ends lost 4 bases at V and 5 bases at J; junction bases unmatched: 2. CDR3: CASSSREGETQYF. The CDR3 region has the DNA TGTGCCAGCAGCTCGCGGGAGGGGGAGACCCAGTACTTC.